This TCR beta chain came from a study of regulatory T cells in long-lasting Graves disease (dated by TCRdb to about 2021). Concerning the study at large: In the newly diagnosed Graves' disease group, patients had been taking antithyroid drugs for less than 3 months. Peripheral blood TCR sequencing and RNA sequencing compared persistent Graves' disease patients with newly diagnosed Graves' disease patients. The study took place in China and was registered as a clinical trial. A total of about 35 samples underwent TCR sequencing: around 13 from persistent and about 20 from newly diagnosed Graves' disease patients.

Libraries were constructed by multiplex PCR. The instrument given in TCRdb is Illumina HiSeq 4000. iRepertoire HTBI primers and Arm-PCR amplification of CDR3 regions were used to construct TCR beta libraries. Before sequencing, the PCR products underwent gel purification. From the authors' description of their analysis: Across samples, 60 to 70 TRBV and roughly 15 TRBJ segments were identified and used for gene usage analysis of CDR3 amino acid clonotypes. COPE and FqMerger were used to merge the filtered high-quality paired reads into contigs. Contigs were aligned with BLAST to IMGT TRBV, TRBD and TRBJ reference genes, and CDR3 was defined per IMGT. Highly expanded clones were defined as clonotypes with a frequency above 0.1%. Shannon entropy was used to measure repertoire diversity, and the Gini coefficient was used to measure V-J evenness. Clonotypes shared by more than one individual were considered public. TCRdb reanalyzed the raw reads on its own, using fastp at Q25 for trimming and MiXCR for clone calling, and kept in-frame beta chains. A single entry per CDR3 protein holds the most common genes and DNA from its merged rows. These V and J calls are TCRdb output, not the study's own analysis. A total of about 440,000 distinct CDR3 sequences appear in this sample, about 15% of them only once. The ten largest clones take up about 23% of the sample.

Interpreted using the paper, the time point label stands for: newly diagnosed GD, antithyroid drugs for less than 3 months. For both TCR sequencing and RNA sequencing, RNA was extracted from PBMCs in TRIzol. Graves' disease was diagnosed according to American Thyroid Association guidelines. The patients came from an endocrinology department in Xi'an, China. From each patient, around 9 milliliters of peripheral blood was collected into an EDTA anticoagulant tube. Ficoll Paque Plus density gradient separation was used to isolate PBMCs, and no further T cell sorting was done. An Agilent 2100 Bioanalyzer and agarose gel were used to assess RNA quality, and a NanoDrop 2000 was used to measure RNA concentration. This clonotype was counted many times. Its target antigen remains unknown. Base-call qualities are not available, and no considerably larger clone is one nucleotide away. Via the germline V gene, CDR1 is MDHEN and CDR2 SYDVKM. Including cysteine and phenylalanine, the CDR3 has 14 amino acids. Only the CDR3 portion is preserved as DNA: 42 bases, with reading frame beginning at the first base. Trimming takes 2 bases off V and 7 bases off J; junction bases not matched to a gene: 8.

Summary of the overall study and its limitations: Compared with newly diagnosed patients, persistent Graves' disease patients had lower TCR Shannon entropy and fewer highly expanded clones, which suggests clonal expansion. Persistent patients shared more public clonotypes among themselves (roughly 2,700) than newly diagnosed patients did (approximately 970). Persistent disease showed preferential use of TRBV28, TRBJ1-2 and TRBJ2-5, whereas newly diagnosed disease favored TRBV20-1 and TRBJ2-1. Sequencing and analysis were restricted to the TCR beta chain. Only peripheral blood was studied, because thyroid tissue, the primary lesion, was inaccessible. The authors noted that the small sample size was a limitation that may lower accuracy.

In addition, the sample was reused for a study of T cells in Graves' hyperthyroidism and ophthalmopathy. From the second report: A patient counted as having stable Graves' hyperthyroidism if no progression to ophthalmopathy occurred over 18 months of follow-up. Hyperthyroidism patients were newly diagnosed, with disease duration under 2 months, and aged 18 to 65 years. Exclusion was applied to patients with uncontrolled infections, other autoimmune diseases, pregnancy or lactation. Diagnoses relied on clinical symptoms, serum thyroxine and TRAb, thyroid ultrasound and orbital computed tomography. The TCR CDR3 was subjected to a first round of RT-PCR using the HTBI primer set and the Qiagen OneStep RT-PCR kit. Most expanded thyroid clonotypes (frequency above 0.001) were also found in blood, which suggests that blood repertoires may mirror thyroid immune responses. A model built on a 13 V-J signature distinguished ophthalmopathy from stable hyperthyroidism, reaching 85% to 90% sensitivity and about 81% specificity in cross-validation and 80%/75% in testing. In validation, the model predicted progression to ophthalmopathy a median of roughly 6.2 months before onset, with about 70% sensitivity and nearly 75% specificity. To identify distinguishing TCR V-J signatures, a discovery cohort of 100 patients was used, comprising approximately 40 with Graves' ophthalmopathy and under 60 with stable Graves' hyperthyroidism. Whether ophthalmopathy could be predicted prospectively was tested in an independent validation cohort made up of 18 hyperthyroidism patients plus 17 patients who later progressed to ophthalmopathy. For training and testing, the roughly 100 patients in the discovery cohort were randomly divided in a 7:3 ratio. Thyroid tissue and blood T-cell repertoires from about 6 Graves' hyperthyroidism patients were also compared in the study. After blood sampling, hyperthyroidism patients were treated with methimazole at a starting dose of 30 mg daily, and ophthalmopathy patients were treated with high-dose intravenous methylprednisolone. The libraries were constructed in a second round of multiplex PCR and then size-selected and purified. The libraries were sequenced on an Illumina HiSeq2000 using paired-end 100 bp reads. SOAPnuke was used to process the raw data, with reads discarded if the reads contained adapters or uncalled bases, had a mean Phred below 15, or lacked an exact constant-primer or identifier match. High-quality paired reads were merged using COPE v1.2.5, and each unique nucleotide sequence was defined as a clonotype. Clonotypes were aligned to IMGT TRBV, TRBD and TRBJ reference segments using MiTCR v1.1. Only V-J combinations with frequency above 0.0001, covering 99% to 99.2% of repertoires, were analysed. A TCS score was defined as the ratio of F50 (clonal expansion) to E x V (chaos), with BLOSUM62-based TCRdist applied between CDR3 peptides within each V-J. Welch's t-statistics and random forest reduced some 510 V-J features to 13, which were used in a naive Bayes classifier (R e1071). No statistical method was used to fix the sample size in advance, and group allocation was not hidden from the investigators. According to the paper, TCR Vbeta CDR3 sequencing was carried out on 135 peripheral blood samples, which came from fewer than 50 ophthalmopathy, around 75 hyperthyroidism and roughly 17 progressor patients.

The sequencing used peripheral blood mononuclear cells (PBMCs), collected at new diagnosis, from a patient treated with antithyroid drugs. The sequence derives from a woman younger than 30 with Graves disease. Donor details come from another sample of the same person, matched by shared clones. The rearranged segments are TRBV28 and TRBJ2-7, with 7 bases aligning to TRBD2. In nucleotides, the sequence is TGTGCCAGCAGTTTAGGGCGGGAGCTCGTTGAGCAGTACTTC. It translates to CASSLGRELVEQYF.